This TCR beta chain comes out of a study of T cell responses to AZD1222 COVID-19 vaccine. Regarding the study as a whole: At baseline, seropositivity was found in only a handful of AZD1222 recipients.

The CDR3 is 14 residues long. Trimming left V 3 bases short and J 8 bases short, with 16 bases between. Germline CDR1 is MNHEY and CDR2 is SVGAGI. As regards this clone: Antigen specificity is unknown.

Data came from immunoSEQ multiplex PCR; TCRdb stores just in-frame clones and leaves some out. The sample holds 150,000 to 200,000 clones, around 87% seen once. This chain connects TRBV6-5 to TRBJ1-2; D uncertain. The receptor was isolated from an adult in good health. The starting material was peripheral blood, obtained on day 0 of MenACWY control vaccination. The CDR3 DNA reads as TGTGCCAGCAGTTATAAGGGTCTTCCCGGAGGCTACACCTTC. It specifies CASSYKGLPGGYTF.